These T cell receptor beta chains were read from a single sample in a study of T cells in tumors after PD-1 blockade. TCRdb keeps only in-frame clones here, not all; method: immunoSEQ multiplex PCR. The profile covers around 25,000 clones, with nearly 85% appearing a single time and 12% taken by the ten largest. This sample comprised PBMCs, obtained after anti-PD-1 treatment. These receptor sequences come from a human donor with basal cell carcinoma. Both conserved end residues are part of each CDR3. D genes are given only for firm matches. Clone size is given for some rows only: seen once, a few or many times, or a class if the clone is expanded.

CDR3: CASSLLSEPNTEAFF
DNA: TGTGCCAGCAGCTTATTGTCGGAGCCGAACACTGAAGCTTTCTTT
J: TRBJ1-1
size: .
V: TRBV7-9
D: .

CDR3: CASSAGGAEFGYTF
DNA: TGTGCCAGCAGCGCAGGGGGGGCTGAGTTTGGCTACACCTTC
J: TRBJ1-2
size: .
V: TRBV27
D: TRBD1

CDR3: CASSPLPSGAPDTQYF
DNA: TGTGCCAGCAGTCCTCTCCCTAGCGGGGCCCCGGATACGCAGTATTTT
J: TRBJ2-3
size: .
V: TRBV6-4
D: TRBD2

CDR3: CASSIVSSPDTQYF
DNA: TGTGCCAGTAGTATTGTAAGCAGTCCAGATACGCAGTATTTT
J: TRBJ2-3
size: .
V: TRBV19
D: .

CDR3: CASSYLPQGQNYGYTF
DNA: TGTGCCAGCAGTTACCTCCCCCAGGGACAAAACTATGGCTACACCTTC
J: TRBJ1-2
size: .
V: TRBV6-5
D: .

CDR3: CASSFGMDSPLHF
DNA: TGTGCCAGCAGCTTCGGAATGGATTCACCCCTCCACTTT
J: TRBJ1-6
size: .
V: TRBV11-3
D: .

CDR3: CASRRGEQFF
DNA: TGTGCCAGCAGGAGAGGGGAGCAGTTCTTC
J: TRBJ2-1
size: .
V: TRBV21-1
D: .

CDR3: CASSEGQGADTIYF
DNA: TGTGCCAGCAGTGAAGGACAGGGGGCGGACACCATATATTTT
J: TRBJ1-3
size: .
V: TRBV6-1
D: TRBD1

CDR3: CASSPGSGTGIYEQYF
DNA: TGTGCCAGCAGCCCTGGCTCCGGGACAGGGATCTACGAGCAGTACTTC
J: TRBJ2-7
size: medium-sized
V: TRBV5-4
D: TRBD1

CDR3: CASSTGQGVNYGYTF
DNA: TGCGCCAGCAGCACGGGACAGGGAGTAAACTATGGCTACACCTTC
J: TRBJ1-2
size: .
V: TRBV5-1
D: TRBD1

CDR3: CASSHGRRDGYTF
DNA: TGTGCCAGCAGCCACGGGCGGCGGGATGGCTACACCTTC
J: TRBJ1-2
size: .
V: TRBV5-8
D: .

CDR3: CASSPPDVGEKLFF
DNA: TGCGCCAGCAGCCCCCCCGACGTCGGTGAAAAACTGTTTTTT
J: TRBJ1-4
size: once
V: TRBV5-1
D: .

CDR3: CASASGQGSNSPLHF
DNA: TGTGCTAGTGCCTCGGGACAGGGGAGTAATTCACCCCTCCACTTT
J: TRBJ1-6
size: .
V: TRBV12-5
D: TRBD1

CDR3: CAISAPRGTYEQYF
DNA: TGTGCCATCAGTGCCCCCAGGGGAACCTACGAGCAGTACTTC
J: TRBJ2-7
size: few
V: TRBV10-3
D: .

CDR3: CASSNQKDSNIQYF
DNA: TGTGCCAGCTCCAATCAAAAGGACAGTAACATTCAGTACTTC
J: TRBJ2-4
size: .
V: TRBV18
D: .

CDR3: CASIGEGYEQYF
DNA: TGTGCCAGTATCGGGGAGGGATACGAGCAGTACTTC
J: TRBJ2-7
size: .
V: TRBV19
D: TRBD2

CDR3: CSVEEADSTDTQYF
DNA: TGCAGCGTTGAAGAGGCGGATAGCACAGATACGCAGTATTTT
J: TRBJ2-3
size: .
V: TRBV29-1
D: .

CDR3: CASRVEEETQYF
DNA: TGCGCCAGCAGAGTGGAAGAAGAGACCCAGTACTTC
J: TRBJ2-5
size: .
V: TRBV5-1
D: .

CDR3: CASSVVQAGANEQFF
DNA: TGTGCCAGCAGCGTAGTACAAGCGGGGGCCAATGAGCAGTTCTTC
J: TRBJ2-1
size: .
V: TRBV9
D: TRBD2

CDR3: CASSPDRVPTRQFF
DNA: TGTGCCAGCAGCCCGGACAGGGTGCCGACCCGGCAGTTCTTC
J: TRBJ2-1
size: .
V: TRBV5-4
D: TRBD1

CDR3: CASGLKPGGMVTEAFF
DNA: TGTGCTAGTGGTTTGAAACCTGGGGGTATGGTCACTGAAGCTTTCTTT
J: TRBJ1-1
size: .
V: TRBV12-5
D: .

CDR3: CASSHRRDLEAFF
DNA: TGTGCCAGCAGCCATCGGCGCGATTTGGAAGCTTTCTTT
J: TRBJ1-1
size: .
V: TRBV3-1/TRBV3-2
D: .

CDR3: CASSEAARSAGNTEAFF
DNA: TGTGCCAGCAGTGAAGCTGCAAGGTCCGCTGGAAACACTGAAGCTTTCTTT
J: TRBJ1-1
size: .
V: TRBV6-1
D: .

CDR3: CASSHRWSSGANVLTF
DNA: TGTGCCAGCAGCCATAGGTGGAGCTCTGGGGCCAACGTCCTGACTTTC
J: TRBJ2-6
size: .
V: TRBV14
D: .

CDR3: CASSERDSVDLKEKLFF
DNA: TGTGCCAGCAGCGAACGGGACTCAGTGGACCTCAAGGAAAAACTGTTTTTT
J: TRBJ1-4
size: .
V: TRBV5-6
D: .

CDR3: CASSPRDSQNNYGYTF
DNA: TGTGCCAGCAGCCCCCGGGACAGCCAAAACAACTATGGCTACACCTTC
J: TRBJ1-2
size: .
V: TRBV7-9
D: TRBD1

CDR3: CASSPGGRGTWDTEAFF
DNA: TGTGCCAGCAGCCCTGGTGGCAGGGGGACTTGGGACACTGAAGCTTTCTTT
J: TRBJ1-1
size: .
V: TRBV14
D: TRBD1

CDR3: CASSQDWVGTEAFF
DNA: TGCGCCAGCAGCCAAGATTGGGTGGGGACTGAAGCTTTCTTT
J: TRBJ1-1
size: .
V: TRBV4-1
D: .

CDR3: CASSPRSSQETQYF
DNA: TGTGCCAGCTCACCACGAAGCTCCCAAGAGACCCAGTACTTC
J: TRBJ2-5
size: once
V: TRBV18
D: .

CDR3: CASSLDGAHNSPLHF
DNA: TGCGCCAGCAGCTTGGATGGGGCCCATAATTCACCCCTCCACTTT
J: TRBJ1-6
size: .
V: TRBV5-1
D: .

CDR3: CASSFGASGNTIYF
DNA: TGCGCCAGCAGCTTCGGGGCCTCTGGAAACACCATATATTTT
J: TRBJ1-3
size: few
V: TRBV5-1
D: .

CDR3: CAWTPRTDAKNIQYF
DNA: TGTGCCTGGACTCCCCGGACCGATGCCAAAAACATTCAGTACTTC
J: TRBJ2-4
size: .
V: TRBV30
D: .

CDR3: CASSITGGGNQPQHF
DNA: TGCGCCAGCAGCATAACAGGGGGTGGCAATCAGCCCCAGCATTTT
J: TRBJ1-5
size: .
V: TRBV5-1
D: TRBD1

CDR3: CASSLFQGGYEQYF
DNA: TGTGCCAGCAGCTTATTTCAGGGAGGTTACGAGCAGTACTTC
J: TRBJ2-7
size: .
V: TRBV7-8
D: .

CDR3: CASSRGKNTEAFF
DNA: TGTGCCAGCAGCCGAGGGAAGAACACTGAAGCTTTCTTT
J: TRBJ1-1
size: .
V: TRBV11-3
D: .

CDR3: CSHTEGTGELFF
DNA: TGCAGCCACACGGAGGGGACCGGGGAGCTGTTTTTT
J: TRBJ2-2
size: .
V: TRBV29-1
D: .

CDR3: CASSSGLAGGLSETQYF
DNA: TGCGCCAGCAGCTCGGGACTAGCGGGGGGGCTTTCCGAGACCCAGTACTTC
J: TRBJ2-5
size: .
V: TRBV5-1
D: TRBD2

CDR3: CASSTEPRYQETQYF
DNA: TGCGCCAGCAGCACCGAACCAAGGTACCAAGAGACCCAGTACTTC
J: TRBJ2-5
size: few
V: TRBV5-1
D: .

CDR3: CASTLLRGEQFF
DNA: TGTGCCAGCACCCTCCTACGGGGTGAGCAGTTCTTC
J: TRBJ2-1
size: once
V: TRBV12-3/TRBV12-4
D: .

CDR3: CASSEITVGRYEQYF
DNA: TGTGCCAGCAGTGAAATAACAGTGGGGAGGTACGAGCAGTACTTC
J: TRBJ2-7
size: .
V: TRBV2
D: .

CDR3: CASSPRQGTGELFF
DNA: TGCGCCAGCAGCCCCAGACAGGGGACCGGGGAGCTGTTTTTT
J: TRBJ2-2
size: .
V: TRBV5-1
D: TRBD1

CDR3: CASSLTGSRGFTEAFF
DNA: TGTGCCAGCAGCTTGACAGGCTCACGGGGTTTCACTGAAGCTTTCTTT
J: TRBJ1-1
size: .
V: TRBV7-2
D: .